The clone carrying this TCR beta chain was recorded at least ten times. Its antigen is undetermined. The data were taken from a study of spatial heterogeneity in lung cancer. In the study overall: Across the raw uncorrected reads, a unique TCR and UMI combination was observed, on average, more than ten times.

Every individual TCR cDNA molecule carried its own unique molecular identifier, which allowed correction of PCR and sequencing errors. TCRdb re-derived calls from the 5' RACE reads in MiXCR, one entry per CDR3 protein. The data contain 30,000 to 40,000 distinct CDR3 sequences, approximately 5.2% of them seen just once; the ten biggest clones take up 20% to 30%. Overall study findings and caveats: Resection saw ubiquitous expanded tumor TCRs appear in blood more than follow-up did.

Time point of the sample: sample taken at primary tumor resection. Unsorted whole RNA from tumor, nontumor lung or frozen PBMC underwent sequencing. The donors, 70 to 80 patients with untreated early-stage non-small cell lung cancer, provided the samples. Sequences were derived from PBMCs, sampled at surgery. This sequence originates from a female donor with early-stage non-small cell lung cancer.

The CDR3 protein is CATSREAGSTEAFF. The CDR3 DNA reads as TGTGCCACCAGCAGAGAGGCGGGGTCCACTGAAGCTTTCTTT. This rearrangement joins TRBV15 to TRBJ1-1; D is unresolved. The germline CDR1 and CDR2 sequences are LNHNV and YYDKDF (reference sequence). CDR3 length equals 14 residues. V was cut by 0 bases and J by 4 bases, with 9 bases left in between.